This TCR beta chain was observed in a study of PD-1 blockade in classical Hodgkin lymphoma. V lost 6 bases, J lost 0 bases, and 5 bases stayed unmatched. Germline lookup yields CDR1 MDHEN and CDR2 SYDVKM. CDR3 length equals 15 residues. Data came from immunoSEQ multiplex PCR; TCRdb stores just in-frame clones and leaves some out. The sample has about 23,000 clones; 71% are singletons. The patients all showed relapse after autologous stem cell transplantation, while their brentuximab vedotin exposure varied. This receptor was obtained from a human donor with classical Hodgkin lymphoma. The sample was peripheral blood mononuclear cells (PBMCs), taken at baseline. The J gene is TRBJ1-5, the V gene TRBV28, with TRBD1 identical over 7 bases. The CDR3, as DNA: TGTGCCAGCAGCCGGGACAGACTTAGCAATCAGCCCCAGCATTTT. This translates into CASSRDRLSNQPQHF.